One TCR beta chain is described in this entry. Its antigen remains unknown. This sample is drawn from a study of T cell responses to AZD1222 COVID-19 vaccine. On the study more broadly: Second doses were pooled across both intervals (about 4 or about 12 weeks).

Trimming took off 1 base at V and 3 bases at J, with 12 bases between the two ends. CDR3 length: 16 residues. Per germline, CDR1 MNHNS and CDR2 SASEGT. The study, taken as a whole, reports: Donors were chiefly white British, with a greater number of females, and clonal diversity was perhaps underestimated. Spike regions recognized by vaccine-associated CD4 TCRs spanned the protein, led by 160-218 and 743-854. At baseline, just 5 or 6 AZD1222 recipients tested seropositive.

Sequenced by immunoSEQ multiplex PCR; TCRdb stores in-frame clones only, minus some. Of about 150,000 clones in the sample, roughly nine tenths were seen once. The sequence was obtained from an adult in good health. The sample was peripheral blood, taken on day 0 of AZD1222 vaccination. The chain links TRBV6-1 to TRBJ2-2; D may be TRBD2 (6 bases). The CDR3 DNA reads TGTGCCAGCAGTGAAGTACTAGCAAGTGACACCGGGGAGCTGTTTTTT. Translation gives CASSEVLASDTGELFF.